The 23 T cell receptor beta chains listed next were all sequenced from one sample in a study of CD8 T cells in Susac syndrome. With random hexamers, roughly 0.45 to 1 ug RNA was reverse transcribed. A single record per CDR3 protein comes from TCRdb applying MiXCR to the immunoSEQ multiplex PCR reads. The sample includes about 84,000 distinct CDR3 sequences, around 96% of them seen just once. Source material: CD8+ T cells from PBMCs. The receptors stem from a human donor with Susac syndrome.

The chain joins TRBV20-1 to TRBJ2-3; the D gene is possibly TRBD1 (5 bases). The V gene lost 0 bases and the J gene lost 4 bases, with 14 bases spanning the gap. The CDR3 consists of 15 residues. Germline CDR1 reads DFQATT; CDR2 reads SNEGSKA (reference sequence). CDR3 nucleotide sequence: TGCAGTGCTAGAGATGGGGCCCTGCCCGCAGATACGCAGTATTTT. Translating it yields CSARDGALPADTQYF.

The chain combines TRBV19 with TRBJ1-2, with 11 bases matching TRBD1. The CDR3 has 15 amino acids. The junction had 4 bases not matched to a gene; V was cut back by 3 bases and J by 4 bases. Germline V gene lookup returns CDR1 LNHDA and CDR2 SQIVND (reference sequence). CDR3 sequence reads: CASSIRDRGAYGYTF. The DNA for the CDR3 is TGTGCCAGTAGTATCCGGGACAGGGGGGCCTATGGCTACACCTTC.

This clonotype appeared a single time. The genes are TRBV27 and TRBJ2-7; D gene ambiguous. V was trimmed by 0 bases and J by 2 bases, leaving 2 bases between them. Germline V gene data show CDR1 as MNHEY and CDR2 as SMNVEV (reference sequence). The CDR3 extends over 12 amino acids. The CDR3 nucleotides are TGTGCCAGCAGTTTATCCCCCTACGAGCAGTACTTC. Translated: CASSLSPYEQYF.

The gene calls are TRBV27 and TRBJ1-3, with D tentatively TRBD1 (6 bases). The CDR3 loop spans 16 amino acids. Trimming removed 3 bases at V and 8 bases at J, with 20 bases between. CDR1 MNHEY and CDR2 SMNVEV come from the germline V gene (reference sequence). CDR3 sequence: CASSLTPGAQGDTIYF. CDR3 nucleotides: TGTGCCAGCAGTTTGACTCCTGGAGCACAGGGCGACACCATATATTTT.

The chain joins TRBV27 to TRBJ2-6, with no clear D. Germline lookup yields CDR1 MNHEY and CDR2 SMNVEV (reference sequence). This CDR3 region has 15 residues. V lost 2 bases to trimming and J lost 0 bases, with 5 bases between them. CDR3 region: CASSLAISGANVLTF. In nucleotides, the CDR3 is TGTGCCAGCAGTTTAGCGATCTCTGGGGCCAACGTCCTGACTTTC.

This clonotype was recorded only once. The chain employs TRBV29-1 and TRBJ2-1; the D is unclear. V was pared by 3 bases and J by 8 bases, with 2 bases between. Germline V gives CDR1 SQVTM, CDR2 ANQGSEA. This CDR3 contains 9 residues. The CDR3 here is CSVDHEQFF. The CDR3 DNA is TGCAGCGTTGACCATGAGCAGTTCTTC.

V usage is TRBV27 and J usage is TRBJ2-1, with 11 bases that match TRBD2. Germline values: CDR1 MNHEY, CDR2 SMNVEV (reference sequence). This CDR3 comprises 14 residues. Trimming removed 2 bases from V and 10 bases from J; junction bases left unmatched: 4. The CDR3 DNA reads as TGTGCCAGCAGTTTAACTAGCGGGAGTGGAGAGCAGTTCTTC. Its translation is CASSLTSGSGEQFF.

This chain connects TRBV28 to TRBJ2-5; tentatively, D is TRBD2 (6 bases). Trimming took 4 bases from V and 5 from J, leaving 14 bases between them. The CDR3 extends over 14 amino acids. Germline V gives CDR1 MDHEN, CDR2 SYDVKM. CDR3 bases: TGTGCCAGCAGTTATAATCCGGCGGGGGAGACCCAGTACTTC. Translated: CASSYNPAGETQYF.

The gene calls are TRBV15 and TRBJ1-6; D unclear. The V end was cut by 0 bases, the J end by 4 bases, with 13 bases between. The CDR3 is made up of 17 amino acids. Germline CDR1 LNHNV, CDR2 YYDKDF (reference sequence). The CDR3 protein is CATSRDRFGWYNSPLHF. The DNA for the CDR3 is TGTGCCACCAGCAGAGATCGGTTTGGGTGGTATAATTCACCCCTCCACTTT.

The V and J genes are TRBV6-5 and TRBJ1-6; 8 bases fit TRBD1. The CDR3 is 16 residues long. Germline V lookup: CDR1 MNHEY, CDR2 SVGAGI. Trimming removed 2 bases from V and 9 bases from J; junction bases left unmatched: 9. CDR3 sequence: CASSYRGTGPFSPLHF. The CDR3 DNA reads TGTGCCAGCAGTTACCGGGGGACAGGACCATTTTCACCCCTCCACTTT.

This clonotype is a singleton in its sample. The chain has TRBV20-1 and TRBJ2-3; TRBD2 matches 11 bases. The CDR3 is made up of 15 amino acids. Per germline, CDR1 DFQATT and CDR2 SNEGSKA (reference sequence). V lost 2 bases, J lost 3 bases, and 4 bases stayed unmatched. CDR3 loop: CSARSLAGGTDTQYF. The CDR3 DNA reads as TGCAGTGCTAGATCTTTAGCGGGAGGGACAGATACGCAGTATTTT.

The chain employs TRBV28 and TRBJ2-3; D remains ambiguous. CDR1 is MDHEN, CDR2 SYDVKM, per germline. The CDR3 is made up of 15 amino acids. The V gene lost 7 bases and the J gene lost 3 bases, with 17 bases spanning the gap. CDR3 sequence reads: CASTKSQSRTDTQYF. DNA of the CDR3: TGTGCCAGCACCAAATCCCAATCTAGAACAGATACGCAGTATTTT.

Only one count was recorded for this clonotype. V usage is TRBV5-1 and J usage is TRBJ2-1, with D tentatively TRBD1 or TRBD2 (5 bases each). Trimming stripped 0 bases from V and 8 bases from J, with 12 bases between. This CDR3 is built from 14 residues. From germline, CDR1 is SGHRS and CDR2 YFSETQ. CDR3 bases: TGCGCCAGCAGCTTGGTGGTGGGGGTCGATGAGCAGTTCTTC. Translating it yields CASSLVVGVDEQFF.

The chain links TRBV2 to TRBJ2-5; TRBD2 might be the D (5 bases). Germline assignment: CDR1 SNHLY and CDR2 FYNNEI. The CDR3 consists of 15 residues. The germline V and J ends were trimmed by 4 bases and 1 base, with 13 bases remaining between them. The CDR3 DNA reads as TGTGCCAGCAGTGTGGACTCGAGCGGCCAAGAGACCCAGTACTTC. This gives the protein CASSVDSSGQETQYF.

This sequence joins TRBV28 and TRBJ1-5; D call uncertain. The V and J ends lost 3 bases and 4 bases respectively, with 10 bases between them. Germline CDR1 MDHEN, CDR2 SYDVKM. The CDR3 contains 14 residues. The DNA for the CDR3 is TGTGCCAGCAGTTTGAGTCACATAAATCAGCCCCAGCATTTT. The encoded protein is CASSLSHINQPQHF.

This chain connects TRBV2 to TRBJ2-5; D possibly matches TRBD1 or TRBD2 (5 bases each). CDR1 is SNHLY, CDR2 FYNNEI, per germline. This CDR3 comprises 15 residues. The ends were cut back, 6 bases at V and 4 bases at J, with 18 bases in the middle. CDR3 in amino acids: CASSTGTVRVETQYF. DNA for the CDR3: TGTGCCAGCAGCACCGGGACGGTGAGGGTAGAGACCCAGTACTTC. Full variable domain (rest looked up from reference TRBV2 and TRBJ2-5): EPEVTQTPSHQVTQMGQEVILRCVPISNHLYFYWYRQILGQKVEFLVSFYNNEISEKSEIFDDQFSVERPDGSNFTLKIRSTKLEDSAMYFCASSTGTVRVETQYFGPGTRLLVL.

The rearrangement uses TRBV28 and TRBJ2-1, with D possibly matching TRBD1 (5 bases). Germline CDR1 reads MDHEN; CDR2 reads SYDVKM. The CDR3 runs 14 residues. Between the trimmed V and J ends, which lost 4 bases and 4 bases, there was a span of 11 bases. The CDR3: CASSSPTVYNEQFF. The CDR3 region has the DNA TGTGCCAGCAGTTCCCCGACAGTATACAATGAGCAGTTCTTC.

This sequence joins TRBV6-4 and TRBJ1-5; 9 nucleotides match TRBD1. V was clipped by 8 bases and J by 0 bases; unmatched bases: 5. The CDR3 extends over 15 amino acids. Germline lookup yields CDR1 MRHNA and CDR2 SNTAGT. The CDR3 here is CASRRTGDSNQPQHF. CDR3 nucleotides: TGTGCCAGCCGCCGGACAGGGGATAGCAATCAGCCCCAGCATTTT.

The V and J genes are TRBV29-1 and TRBJ2-3; TRBD2 agrees at 10 bases. Trimming removed 7 bases from V and 2 bases from J; junction bases left unmatched: 9. The CDR3 runs to 15 residues. Germline V gene lookup returns CDR1 SQVTM and CDR2 ANQGSEA. The CDR3 nucleotides read TGCAGCGCCGAGCCTACTAGCGGGGACACAGATACGCAGTATTTT. Encoded protein: CSAEPTSGDTDTQYF.

The CDR3 DNA reads TGTGCCACCAGCAGAGACCGGGGGGCAGGAGAGACCCAGTACTTC. Residues: CATSRDRGAGETQYF. The genes are TRBV15 and TRBJ2-5, with a possible D match to TRBD2 (7 bases). Germline V gene lookup returns CDR1 LNHNV and CDR2 YYDKDF (reference sequence). Deletions cut 0 bases from V and 4 bases from J, with 12 bases between. This CDR3 spans 15 amino acids.

The rearrangement links TRBV14 to TRBJ2-4; perhaps TRBD1 as D (5 bases). The germline V gene encodes CDR1 SGHDN and CDR2 FVKESK. This CDR3 has 14 residues. V lost 3 bases and J lost 4, with 10 bases in between. CDR3 coding DNA: TGTGCCAGCAGCCAGGGTCGACAGAAAAACATTCAGTACTTC. It is translated as CASSQGRQKNIQYF.

The chain links TRBV7-9 to TRBJ2-1; D not resolved. This CDR3 is 13 amino acids long. V was shortened by 3 bases and J by 4 bases, with 7 bases between the two germline ends. Germline V gene data show CDR1 as SEHNR and CDR2 as FQNEAQ (reference sequence). The CDR3 reads CASSFSDYNEQFF. The CDR3 region has the DNA TGTGCCAGCAGCTTTTCGGATTACAATGAGCAGTTCTTC.

The CDR3 DNA follows: TGTGCCAGCAGCCAAGATCCGAGCGGGGCAGATACGCAGTATTTT. Protein product: CASSQDPSGADTQYF. The rearrangement links TRBV4-2 to TRBJ2-3; 7 bases are a match to TRBD2. The ends lost 0 bases at V and 4 bases at J; junction bases unmatched: 4. The germline gives CDR1 LGHNA, CDR2 YNFKEQ. This CDR3 has 15 amino acids.